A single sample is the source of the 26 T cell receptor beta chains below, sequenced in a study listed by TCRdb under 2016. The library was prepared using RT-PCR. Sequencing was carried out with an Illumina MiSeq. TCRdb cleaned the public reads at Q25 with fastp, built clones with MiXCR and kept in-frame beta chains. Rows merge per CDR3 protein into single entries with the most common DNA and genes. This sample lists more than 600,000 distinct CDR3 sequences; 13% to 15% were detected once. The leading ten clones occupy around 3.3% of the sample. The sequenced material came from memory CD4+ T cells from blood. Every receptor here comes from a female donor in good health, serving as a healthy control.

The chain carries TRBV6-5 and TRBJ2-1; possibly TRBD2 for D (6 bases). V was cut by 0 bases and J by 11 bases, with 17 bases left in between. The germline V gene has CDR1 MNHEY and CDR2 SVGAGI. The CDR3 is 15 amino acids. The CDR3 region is CASSYSGGLFGKQFF. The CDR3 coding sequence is TGTGCCAGCAGTTACTCTGGAGGGCTCTTTGGTAAGCAGTTCTTC.

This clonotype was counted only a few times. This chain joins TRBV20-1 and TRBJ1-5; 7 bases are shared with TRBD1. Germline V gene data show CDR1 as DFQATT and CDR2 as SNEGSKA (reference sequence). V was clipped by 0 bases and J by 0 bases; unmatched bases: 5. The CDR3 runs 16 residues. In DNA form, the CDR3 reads TGCAGTGCTAGAGAAATAGGGACAGTTAGCAATCAGCCCCAGCATTTT. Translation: CSAREIGTVSNQPQHF.

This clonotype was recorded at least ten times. The CDR3 protein is CASSSPGDRDRQYF. The CDR3 DNA is TGTGCCAGCAGCTCCCCAGGGGACAGGGACCGGCAGTACTTC. The chain employs TRBV7-2 and TRBJ2-7; the match to TRBD1 covers 9 bases. CDR3 length: 14 residues. V trimming: 4 bases; J trimming: 9 bases; junction bases outside the gene matches: 10. Per the germline V gene, CDR1 is SGHTA and CDR2 is FQGNSA.

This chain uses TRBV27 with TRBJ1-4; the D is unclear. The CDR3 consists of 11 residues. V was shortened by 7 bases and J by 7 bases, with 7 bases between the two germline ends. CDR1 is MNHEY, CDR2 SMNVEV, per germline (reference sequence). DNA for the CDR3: TGTGCCAGCACCCTAGTTGAAAAACTGTTTTTT. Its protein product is CASTLVEKLFF.

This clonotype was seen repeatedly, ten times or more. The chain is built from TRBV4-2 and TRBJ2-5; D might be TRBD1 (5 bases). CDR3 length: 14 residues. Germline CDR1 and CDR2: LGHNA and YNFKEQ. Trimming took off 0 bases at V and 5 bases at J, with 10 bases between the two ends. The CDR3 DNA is TGTGCCAGCAGCCAAGAAGTACCAGGGGAGACCCAGTACTTC. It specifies CASSQEVPGETQYF.

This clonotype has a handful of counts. The CDR3 sequence: CASSQDVSLSNTDTQYF. The CDR3 DNA sequence: TGTGCCAGCAGCCAAGATGTGAGTCTGTCTAACACAGATACGCAGTATTTT. The J gene is TRBJ2-3, the V gene TRBV4-2; D call uncertain. This CDR3 contains 17 residues. V lost 0 bases, J lost 2 bases, and 15 bases lay in between. Germline V gives CDR1 LGHNA, CDR2 YNFKEQ.

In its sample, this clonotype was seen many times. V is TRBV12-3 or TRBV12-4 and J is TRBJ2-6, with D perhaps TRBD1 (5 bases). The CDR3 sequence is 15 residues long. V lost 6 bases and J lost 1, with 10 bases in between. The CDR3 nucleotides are TGTGCCAGCAGACCCGACAGTTCTGGGGCCAACGTCCTGACTTTC. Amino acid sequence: CASRPDSSGANVLTF.

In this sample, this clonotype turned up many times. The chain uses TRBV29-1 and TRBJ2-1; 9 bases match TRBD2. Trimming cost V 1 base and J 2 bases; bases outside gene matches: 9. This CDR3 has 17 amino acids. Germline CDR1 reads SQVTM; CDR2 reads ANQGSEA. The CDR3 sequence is CSVEGQEAGGAYNEQFF. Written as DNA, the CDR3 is TGCAGCGTTGAAGGGCAGGAGGCGGGAGGGGCCTACAATGAGCAGTTCTTC.

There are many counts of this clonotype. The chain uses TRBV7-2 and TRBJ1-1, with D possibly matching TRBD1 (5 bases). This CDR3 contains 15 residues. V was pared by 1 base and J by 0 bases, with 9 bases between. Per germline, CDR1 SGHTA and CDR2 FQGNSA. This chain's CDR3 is CASSLGAGLNTEAFF. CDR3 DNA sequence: TGTGCCAGCAGCTTAGGGGCAGGGCTGAACACTGAAGCTTTCTTT.

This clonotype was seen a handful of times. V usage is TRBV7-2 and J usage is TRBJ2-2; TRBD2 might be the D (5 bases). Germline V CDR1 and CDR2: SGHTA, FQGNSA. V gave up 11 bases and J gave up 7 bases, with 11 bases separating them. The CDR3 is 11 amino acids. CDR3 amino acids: CAVRGGGELFF. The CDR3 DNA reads TGTGCCGTCCGAGGAGGCGGGGAGCTGTTTTTT.

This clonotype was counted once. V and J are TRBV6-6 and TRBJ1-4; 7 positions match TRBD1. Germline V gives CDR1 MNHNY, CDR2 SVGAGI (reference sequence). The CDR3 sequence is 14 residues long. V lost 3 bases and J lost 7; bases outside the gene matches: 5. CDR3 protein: CASSYRSGGEKLFF. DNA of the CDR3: TGTGCCAGCAGTTATCGGTCAGGGGGTGAAAAACTGTTTTTT.

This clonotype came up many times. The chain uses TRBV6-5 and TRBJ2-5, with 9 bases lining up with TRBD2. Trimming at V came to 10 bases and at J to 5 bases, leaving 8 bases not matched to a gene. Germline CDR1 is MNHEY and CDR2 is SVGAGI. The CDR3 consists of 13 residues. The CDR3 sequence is CATRAGGLETQYF. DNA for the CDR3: TGTGCCACTCGAGCGGGAGGTTTGGAGACCCAGTACTTC.

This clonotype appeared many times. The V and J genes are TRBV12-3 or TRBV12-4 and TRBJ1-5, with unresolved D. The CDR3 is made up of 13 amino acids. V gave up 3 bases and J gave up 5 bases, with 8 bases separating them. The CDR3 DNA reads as TGTGCCAGCAGTTTTCCCCCGGATCAGCCCCAGCATTTT. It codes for CASSFPPDQPQHF.

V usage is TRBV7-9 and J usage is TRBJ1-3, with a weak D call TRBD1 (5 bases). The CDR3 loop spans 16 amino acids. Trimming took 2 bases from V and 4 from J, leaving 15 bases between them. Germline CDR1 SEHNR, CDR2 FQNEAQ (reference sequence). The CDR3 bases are TGTGCCAGCAGCTTACAAGCGGGAGGGACCGGAAACACCATATATTTT. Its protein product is CASSLQAGGTGNTIYF.

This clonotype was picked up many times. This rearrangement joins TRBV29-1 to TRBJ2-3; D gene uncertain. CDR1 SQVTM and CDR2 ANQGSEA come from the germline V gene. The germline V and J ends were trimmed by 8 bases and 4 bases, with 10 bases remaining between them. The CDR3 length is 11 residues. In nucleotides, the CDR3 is TGCAGCATCCTCCGTGCAGATACGCAGTATTTT. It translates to CSILRADTQYF.

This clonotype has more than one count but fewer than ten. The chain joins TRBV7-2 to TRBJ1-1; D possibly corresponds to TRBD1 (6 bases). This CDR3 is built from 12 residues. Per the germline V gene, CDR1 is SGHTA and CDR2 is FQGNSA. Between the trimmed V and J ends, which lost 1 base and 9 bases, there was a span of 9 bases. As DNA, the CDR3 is TGTGCCAGCAGCTTAGTAGGGGGGAAAGCTTTCTTT. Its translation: CASSLVGGKAFF.

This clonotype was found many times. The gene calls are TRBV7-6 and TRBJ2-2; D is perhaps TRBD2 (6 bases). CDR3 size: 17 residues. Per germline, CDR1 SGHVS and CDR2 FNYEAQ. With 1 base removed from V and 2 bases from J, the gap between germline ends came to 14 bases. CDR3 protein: CASSLEGLAPNTGELFF. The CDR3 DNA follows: TGTGCCAGCAGCTTAGAGGGTCTAGCGCCAAACACCGGGGAGCTGTTTTTT. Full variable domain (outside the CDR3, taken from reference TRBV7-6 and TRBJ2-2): GAGVSQSPRYKVTKRGQDVALRCDPISGHVSLYWYRQALGQGPEFLTYFNYEAQQDKSGLPNDRFSAERPEGSISTLTIQRTEQRDSAMYRCASSLEGLAPNTGELFFGEGSRLTVL.

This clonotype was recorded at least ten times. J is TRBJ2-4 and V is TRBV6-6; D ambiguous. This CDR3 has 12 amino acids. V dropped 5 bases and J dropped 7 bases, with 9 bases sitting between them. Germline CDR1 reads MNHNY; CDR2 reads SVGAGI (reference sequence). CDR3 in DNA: TGTGCCAGCAGTATAGGCTCTAACATTCAGTACTTC. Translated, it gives CASSIGSNIQYF.

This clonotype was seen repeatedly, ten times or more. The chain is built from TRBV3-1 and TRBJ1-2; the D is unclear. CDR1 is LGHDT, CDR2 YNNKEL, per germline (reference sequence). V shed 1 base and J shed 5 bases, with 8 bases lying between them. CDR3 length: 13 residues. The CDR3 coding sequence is TGTGCCAGCAGCCAAGGTTTGGTTTATGGCTACACCTTC. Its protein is CASSQGLVYGYTF.

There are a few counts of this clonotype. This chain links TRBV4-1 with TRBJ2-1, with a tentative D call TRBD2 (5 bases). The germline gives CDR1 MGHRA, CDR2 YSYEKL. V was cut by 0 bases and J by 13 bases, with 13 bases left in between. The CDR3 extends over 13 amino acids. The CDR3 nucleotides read TGCGCCAGCAGCCAAGAGGCTAGCAGACGTCAGTTCTTC. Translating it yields CASSQEASRRQFF.

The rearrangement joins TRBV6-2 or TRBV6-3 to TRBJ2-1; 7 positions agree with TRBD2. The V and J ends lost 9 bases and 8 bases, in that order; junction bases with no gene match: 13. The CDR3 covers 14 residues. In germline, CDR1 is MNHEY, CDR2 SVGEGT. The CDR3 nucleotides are TGTGCCAGTACCTTGGGAGGGAATCAGGATGAGCAGTTCTTC. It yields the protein CASTLGGNQDEQFF.

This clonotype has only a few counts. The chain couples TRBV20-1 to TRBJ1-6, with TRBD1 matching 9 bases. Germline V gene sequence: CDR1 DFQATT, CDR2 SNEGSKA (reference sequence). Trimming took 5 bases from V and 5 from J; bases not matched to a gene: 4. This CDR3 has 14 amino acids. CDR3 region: CSAQQGADNSPLHF. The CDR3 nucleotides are TGCAGTGCTCAACAGGGGGCTGATAATTCACCCCTCCACTTT.

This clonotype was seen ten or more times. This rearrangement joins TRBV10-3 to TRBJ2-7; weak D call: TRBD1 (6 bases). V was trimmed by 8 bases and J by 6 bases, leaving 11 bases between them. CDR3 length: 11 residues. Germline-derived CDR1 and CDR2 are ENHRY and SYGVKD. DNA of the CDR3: TGTGCCATCTCCAAAGGGGGCGAGCAGTACTTC. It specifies CAISKGGEQYF.

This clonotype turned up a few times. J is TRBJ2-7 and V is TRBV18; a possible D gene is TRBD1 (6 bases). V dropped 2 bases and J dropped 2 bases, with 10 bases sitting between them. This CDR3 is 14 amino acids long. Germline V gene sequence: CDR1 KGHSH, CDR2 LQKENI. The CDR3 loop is CASSPSWTAYEQYF. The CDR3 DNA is TGTGCCAGCTCACCAAGTTGGACAGCCTACGAGCAGTACTTC.

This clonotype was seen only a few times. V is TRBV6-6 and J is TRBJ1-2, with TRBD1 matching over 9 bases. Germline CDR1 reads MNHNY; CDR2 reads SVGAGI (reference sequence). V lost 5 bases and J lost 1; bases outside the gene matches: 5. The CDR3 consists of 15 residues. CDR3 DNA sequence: TGTGCCAGCAGTCCGAGACAGGGGGGTAACTATGGCTACACCTTC. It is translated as CASSPRQGGNYGYTF.

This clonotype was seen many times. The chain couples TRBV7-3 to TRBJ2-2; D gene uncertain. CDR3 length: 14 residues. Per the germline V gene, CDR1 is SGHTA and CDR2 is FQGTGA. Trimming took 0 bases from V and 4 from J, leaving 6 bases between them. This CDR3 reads CASSLTSSTGELFF. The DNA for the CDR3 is TGTGCCAGCAGCTTAACTTCCAGCACCGGGGAGCTGTTTTTT.